These T cell receptor beta chains were read from a single sample in a study of T cell repertoires in cytomegalovirus infection. TCRdb passed the reads through MiXCR, listing each CDR3 protein once. This sample has about 530,000 distinct CDR3 sequences, with 26% found just once. Input material: PBMCs. These receptor sequences come from a human donor in good health (CMV status not recorded). Some clones in this sample may be carry-over from other donors' samples. CDR3s include the opening cysteine and the closing phenylalanine or tryptophan. The D gene is left open where the match is weak. Clone sizes are given selectively: once, few, many, or a class where the clone is expanded.

v_gene	j_gene	d_gene	abundance	CDR3nt	CDR3aa
TRBV5-4	TRBJ2-1	-	-	TGTGCCAGCAGCTCGCGCTTGGGGGGTGAGCAGTTCTTC	CASSSRLGGEQFF
TRBV29-1	TRBJ1-5	-	-	TGCTCCGTGATTCCGGACAGTCCAAATCAGCCCCAGCATTTT	CSVIPDSPNQPQHF
TRBV7-6	TRBJ2-7	TRBD2	few	TGTGCCAGCAGCTCATGGGACAGAGGGACTAGCGGGCTCCTCTCCTACGAGCAGTACTTC	CASSSWDRGTSGLLSYEQYF
TRBV19	TRBJ1-1	TRBD1	few	TGTGCCAGTCGGGACAGGGAGTACACTGAAGCTTTCTTT	CASRDREYTEAFF
TRBV7-2	TRBJ1-6	-	few	TGTGCCAGCACCTCGGAAGATGTCGCTTCACCCCTCCACTTT	CASTSEDVASPLHF
TRBV7-8	TRBJ1-5	TRBD1	many	TGTGCCAGCAGCTCGGGACAGGGAAGCGATCAGCCCCAGCATTTT	CASSSGQGSDQPQHF
TRBV6-2/TRBV6-3	TRBJ2-7	-	-	TGTGCCAGCAGTTACTACGGGGACGGCGAGCAGTACTTC	CASSYYGDGEQYF
TRBV6-2/TRBV6-3	TRBJ1-5	-	-	TGTGCCAGCACCCTGACAACCGGGTGGCCCCAGCATTTT	CASTLTTGWPQHF
TRBV25-1	TRBJ2-1	TRBD1	-	TGTGCCAGCAGTACAGGGGTGGTCAATGAGCAGTTCTTC	CASSTGVVNEQFF
TRBV28	TRBJ2-1	TRBD2	-	TGTGCCAGCAGTATCAGCGGGAGGGTCTCCTACAATGAGCAGTTCTTC	CASSISGRVSYNEQFF
TRBV25-1	TRBJ1-1	-	-	TGTGCCAGCAGTGAAGCGGGAGGGTTGACTGAAGCTTTCTTT	CASSEAGGLTEAFF
TRBV6-2/TRBV6-3	TRBJ1-1	TRBD1	-	TGTGCCAGCAGTCAGCGGGACAGCCGGGGCAAGGAAGCTTTCTTT	CASSQRDSRGKEAFF
TRBV19	TRBJ2-6	-	-	TGTGCCAGTAGTATGGGGGTCTCGGGAGTTGGGGCCAACGTCCTGACTTTC	CASSMGVSGVGANVLTF
TRBV4-1	TRBJ2-1	TRBD1	many	TGCGCCAGCAGCCAAGACCCCGGGACAGGGTACAATGAGCAGTTCTTC	CASSQDPGTGYNEQFF
TRBV20-1	TRBJ2-6	TRBD1	-	TGCAGTGCTAGAGTGGAAGGGGGCGGATCTGGGGCCAACGTCCTGACTTTC	CSARVEGGGSGANVLTF
TRBV6-2/TRBV6-3	TRBJ2-1	-	-	TGTGCCAGCAGTTACTCGGGGGTACGGTATGAGCAGTTCTTC	CASSYSGVRYEQFF
TRBV20-1	TRBJ2-2	TRBD1	few	TGCAGTGCTTTCAACAGGGGGTCCCACACCGGGGAGCTGTTTTTT	CSAFNRGSHTGELFF
TRBV7-2	TRBJ2-4	-	many	TGTGCCAGCAGCAACCAGGGTAGTAACATTCAGTACTTC	CASSNQGSNIQYF
TRBV11-2	TRBJ1-1	-	few	TGTGCCAGCAGCGCAACAGGGCGGAACACTGAAGCTTTCTTT	CASSATGRNTEAFF
TRBV12-3/TRBV12-4	TRBJ2-6	TRBD2	-	TGTGCCAGCTACCCCGAGGGACTAGCGGGATTTGGGGCCAACGTCCTGACTTTC	CASYPEGLAGFGANVLTF
TRBV19	TRBJ1-5	-	-	TGTGCCAGTAGTATGTTAGGGGGAAATCAGCCCCAGCATTTT	CASSMLGGNQPQHF
TRBV6-5	TRBJ2-1	-	many	TGTGCCAGCAGTTATAGGGGGACCGTCGATCTCTCCTACAATGAGCAGTTCTTC	CASSYRGTVDLSYNEQFF
TRBV6-6	TRBJ2-2	-	once	TGTGCCAGCGGGGGTACTATGGGCACCGGGGAGCTGTTTTTT	CASGGTMGTGELFF
TRBV7-2	TRBJ1-2	-	many	TGTGCCAGCAGCTTAGCCCCCGTTCTGTGGGGATCGGAGGGCTACACCTTC	CASSLAPVLWGSEGYTF
TRBV6-5	TRBJ2-7	-	-	TGTGCCAGCAGTTATCGGATTAGCGCGACCCCGCAGTACTTC	CASSYRISATPQYF
TRBV7-3	TRBJ2-1	TRBD1	few	TGTGCCAGTGGACAGGGGAATGAGCAGTTCTTC	CASGQGNEQFF
TRBV7-6	TRBJ2-7	-	many	TGTGCCAGCAGCTTAGCGGGCGGAGGCCCTCTCTACGAGCAGTACTTC	CASSLAGGGPLYEQYF
TRBV4-1	TRBJ1-2	-	few	TGCGCCAGCAGCCAAACATCGGCTACCTATGGCTACACCTTC	CASSQTSATYGYTF
TRBV7-2	TRBJ1-3	-	-	TGTGCCAGCAGCTTATCAGGGATCGGAAACACCATATATTTT	CASSLSGIGNTIYF
TRBV15	TRBJ2-7	-	-	TGTGCCACCAGCAATGGGAGGCTCTACGAGCAGTACTTC	CATSNGRLYEQYF
TRBV7-2	TRBJ2-1	TRBD1	-	TGTGCCAGCAGCCCAGGGGGCGTTAGGGTCAATGAGCAGTTCTTC	CASSPGGVRVNEQFF
TRBV7-2	TRBJ2-3	-	many	TGTGCCAGCAGCCAATATGGGTTAGGGAGCGATACGCAGTATTTT	CASSQYGLGSDTQYF
TRBV7-2	TRBJ2-3	TRBD2	-	TGTGCCAGCAGCAACCGACTAGCGGGCGCTGGCACAGATACGCAGTATTTT	CASSNRLAGAGTDTQYF
TRBV7-6	TRBJ2-1	-	-	TGTGCCAGCAGCTTAGCGTATGTGAGCAATGAGCAGTTCTTC	CASSLAYVSNEQFF
TRBV5-6	TRBJ2-1	TRBD2	-	TGTGCCAGCAGCTTGGAAAACTTAGCGGGAGGGTTAAATGAGCAGTTCTTC	CASSLENLAGGLNEQFF
TRBV24-1	TRBJ2-2	TRBD1	-	TGTGCCACCACAGGACAGGGGGCCGGGGAGCTGTTTTTT	CATTGQGAGELFF
TRBV4-3	TRBJ2-7	-	-	TGCGCCAGCAGCCAAGGAATCTCCGGGCTAGCCCCCTACGAGCAGTACTTC	CASSQGISGLAPYEQYF
TRBV6-6	TRBJ2-5	TRBD1	few	TGTGCCAGCAGCCCCACAGGGGGCCCCGAGGCCCAGTACTTC	CASSPTGGPEAQYF
TRBV5-4	TRBJ1-2	-	-	TGTGCCAGCAGCTTAGCAACGGGGCCAGGCTACACCTTC	CASSLATGPGYTF
TRBV7-2	TRBJ2-5	TRBD2	many	TGTGCCAGCAGCACGGGGACTAGCTGGGAACAGACCCAGTACTTC	CASSTGTSWEQTQYF
TRBV7-9	TRBJ1-1	TRBD1	few	TGTGTCCTCCCCGAGACCAGGGGGAAAGACACTGAAGCTTTCTTT	CVLPETRGKDTEAFF
TRBV4-1	TRBJ2-3	TRBD2	-	TGCGCCAGCAGCCCTAGGATAGCGGGACTCACAGATACGCAGTATTTT	CASSPRIAGLTDTQYF
TRBV19	TRBJ2-1	TRBD2	-	TGTGCCAGTAGCTATCGACTAGCGGGAGTAACCTACAATGAGCAGTTCTTC	CASSYRLAGVTYNEQFF
TRBV7-2	TRBJ2-3	TRBD2	few	TGTGCCAGCAGCTTAATCGGACTAGCGGGTTTCACAGATACGCAGTATTTT	CASSLIGLAGFTDTQYF
TRBV24-1	TRBJ1-1	TRBD1	few	TGTGCCACCAGTGATGCTACTGCACCACAGGGGATCGGAGCTTTCTTT	CATSDATAPQGIGAFF